The entry that follows covers one T cell receptor (beta chain) sequence. These data are taken from a study of cytomegalovirus exposure and HLA in healthy donors. Germline V gene lookup returns CDR1 MNHEY and CDR2 SMNVEV (reference sequence). This CDR3 spans 14 amino acids. Trimming stripped 8 bases from V and 4 bases from J, with 15 bases between. PCR amplification relied on 60 Vbeta primers (plus 13 Jbeta primers). TCRdb keeps only in-frame clones here, not all; method: immunoSEQ multiplex PCR. This table has 25,000 to 40,000 clones, roughly two fifths appearing once. The sample comprised PBMCs. This TCR derives from a woman aged 45-59 years in good health and CMV-seronegative. The chain is built from TRBV27 and TRBJ1-5; perhaps TRBD1 as D (5 bases). CDR3 coding DNA: TGTGCCAGCTCCCTCGATGGGGGGAATCAGCCCCAGCATTTT. It translates to CASSLDGGNQPQHF.